Following are 25 T cell receptor beta chains from one sample sequenced in a study of shared T cell receptors in the human thymus. Assay: immunoSEQ multiplex PCR; the TCRdb copy retains only in-frame clones and omits some. The data show roughly 500,000 clones, with 70% to 80% seen just once and 0.013% held by the top ten. The data were also submitted as part of a second study, on human thymus T cells.

The sample comprised thymocytes. The source of these receptors is a boy under two years old with a congenital heart defect.

There are a few counts of this clone. CDR3 sequence reads: CASSQGGGAGVYNEQFF. CDR3 bases: TGTGCCAGCAGCCAAGGTGGGGGGGCTGGGGTTTACAATGAGCAGTTCTTC. The chain carries TRBV14 and TRBJ2-1, with D maybe TRBD2 (7 bases). The CDR3 runs 17 residues. V gave up 1 base and J gave up 4 bases, with 17 bases separating them. CDR1 SGHDN and CDR2 FVKESK come from the germline V gene. The whole variable domain, remainder taken from reference TRBV14 and TRBJ2-1, is EAGVTQFPSHSVIEKGQTVTLRCDPISGHDNLYWYRRVMGKEIKFLLHFVKESKQDESGMPNNRFLAERTGGTYSTLKVQPAELEDSGVYFCASSQGGGAGVYNEQFFGPGTRLTVL.

V usage is TRBV19 and J usage is TRBJ1-4; D is unclear. The CDR3 runs 14 residues. Germline assignment: CDR1 LNHDA and CDR2 SQIVND (reference sequence). Trimming removed 7 bases from V and 8 bases from J, with 17 bases in between. CDR3 sequence (DNA): TGTGCCAGTAAAGGTTCCAGAGAGGGAGAAAAACTGTTTTTT. It is translated as CASKGSREGEKLFF.

As DNA, the CDR3 is TGTGCCAGCAGCTCCGGGTGGTATGGCTACACCTTC. Translating gives CASSSGWYGYTF. This rearrangement joins TRBV11-2 to TRBJ1-2, with D uncertain. The germline V and J ends were trimmed by 4 bases and 5 bases, with 8 bases remaining between them. Germline CDR1 is SGHAT and CDR2 is FQNNGV. The CDR3 spans 12 residues.

This sequence joins TRBV9 and TRBJ2-7; 9 positions agree with TRBD2. V lost 0 bases, J lost 6 bases, and 4 bases stayed unmatched. The V gene's germline CDR1 is SGDLS and CDR2 YYNGEE. This CDR3 is 14 amino acids long. The CDR3 reads CASSVGAGGGEQYF. CDR3 bases: TGTGCCAGCAGCGTAGGGGCGGGAGGGGGCGAGCAGTACTTC.

This clone was observed a few times. V is TRBV25-1 and J is TRBJ2-3; 13 positions match TRBD2. Trimming cost V 4 bases and J 2 bases; bases outside gene matches: 3. The CDR3 spans 16 residues. In germline, CDR1 is MGHDK, CDR2 SYGVNS. The CDR3 reads CASSATSGRFTDTQYF. CDR3 nucleotides: TGTGCCAGCAGTGCGACTAGCGGGAGGTTCACAGATACGCAGTATTTT.

As regards this clone: Other DNA sequences in this sample translate to the same CDR3. This rearrangement joins TRBV28 to TRBJ2-7; a possible D gene is TRBD1 (5 bases). The V gene lost 6 bases and the J gene lost 4 bases, with 13 bases spanning the gap. Germline V gives CDR1 MDHEN, CDR2 SYDVKM. The CDR3 contains 13 residues. The CDR3 DNA reads TGTGCCAGCAGGGAAGGGGCCCCTTACGAGCAGTACTTC. It is translated as CASREGAPYEQYF.

The chain joins TRBV28 to TRBJ1-3; possibly TRBD1 for D (6 bases). The CDR3 totals 16 residues. Germline V gives CDR1 MDHEN, CDR2 SYDVKM. The V and J ends lost 2 bases and 0 bases respectively, with 11 bases between them. This chain's CDR3 is CASSLVGARSGNTIYF. The CDR3 DNA is TGTGCCAGCAGTTTAGTGGGGGCCCGCTCTGGAAACACCATATATTTT.

The genes are TRBV6-6 and TRBJ2-7; TRBD2 matches at 8 bases. The CDR3 spans 13 residues. The germline V gene has CDR1 MNHNY and CDR2 SVGAGI (reference sequence). Trimming cost V 7 bases and J 7 bases; bases outside gene matches: 9. The CDR3 DNA reads as TGTGCCAGCAAAGGCGGGAGGTGTCAGGAGCAGTACTTC. It is translated as CASKGGRCQEQYF.

V is TRBV25-1 and J is TRBJ2-3; TRBD1 aligns across 7 bases. J gave up 2 bases and V 6 bases, and 5 bases lay outside the gene matches. Germline CDR1 MGHDK, CDR2 SYGVNS. This CDR3 comprises 14 residues. CDR3 in DNA: TGTGCCAGCAGCCCGGGACAGCACACAGATACGCAGTATTTT. It codes for CASSPGQHTDTQYF.

This chain connects TRBV4-3 to TRBJ2-1; 11 bases map to TRBD2. Germline values: CDR1 LGHNA, CDR2 YSLEER. With 4 bases clipped from V and 6 bases from J, the junction kept 8 bases outside the gene matches. The CDR3 extends over 16 amino acids. In DNA form, the CDR3 reads TGCGCCAGCAGCCGCGGGGTGACTAGCGGGGCCAATGAGCAGTTCTTC. Translation: CASSRGVTSGANEQFF.

The CDR3, as DNA: TGTGCCTGGAGGGAGGGGACTAGAGGGAGGGCGGTCTACAATGAGCAGTTCTTC. Translation: CAWREGTRGRAVYNEQFF. The chain links TRBV30 to TRBJ2-1, with TRBD2 matching over 8 bases. The CDR3 consists of 18 residues. The V segment lost 3 bases and the J segment 3 bases; nucleotides outside the gene matches: 16. The germline gives CDR1 GTSNPN, CDR2 SVGIG (reference sequence).

This clone has just a few counts. The V gene is TRBV28, the J gene TRBJ2-5; TRBD2 is a possible D gene (5 bases). The CDR3 covers 15 residues. Trimming took 2 bases from V and 5 from J, leaving 15 bases between them. In germline, CDR1 is MDHEN, CDR2 SYDVKM. The CDR3 loop is CASSLRWERDETQYF. In DNA form, the CDR3 reads TGTGCCAGCAGTTTAAGATGGGAGCGCGACGAGACCCAGTACTTC. Full variable domain (remainder filled in from reference TRBV28 and TRBJ2-5): DVKVTQSSRYLVKRTGEKVFLECVQDMDHENMFWYRQDPGLGLRLIYFSYDVKMKEKGDIPEGYSVSREKKERFSLILESASTNQTSMYLCASSLRWERDETQYFGPGTRLLVL.

The chain carries TRBV29-1 and TRBJ2-5; D is ambiguous. Germline loops: CDR1 SQVTM, CDR2 ANQGSEA. This CDR3 spans 11 amino acids. V was pared by 4 bases and J by 5 bases, with 8 bases between. The CDR3 DNA sequence: TGCAGCGTTGTTTCTCGGGAGACCCAGTACTTC. Amino acids: CSVVSRETQYF. Combining the CDR3 with reference TRBV29-1 and TRBJ2-5 gives the whole variable domain SAVISQKPSRDICQRGTSLTIQCQVDSQVTMMFWYRQQPGQSLTLIATANQGSEATYESGFVIDKFPISRPNLTFSTLTVSNMSPEDSSIYLCSVVSRETQYFGPGTRLLVL.

This clone was seen just once. The chain carries TRBV4-3 and TRBJ1-4; 11 bases fit TRBD1. The CDR3 has 16 residues. V was pared by 0 bases and J by 8 bases, with 5 bases of the junction left unmatched. Germline V gene lookup returns CDR1 LGHNA and CDR2 YSLEER. The CDR3 sequence is CASSQDRTGGEEKLFF. As DNA, the CDR3 is TGCGCCAGCAGCCAAGATAGGACAGGGGGCGAAGAAAAACTGTTTTTT.

The rearrangement joins TRBV4-1 to TRBJ2-7; perhaps TRBD1 as D (5 bases). V was trimmed by 0 bases and J by 2 bases, leaving 14 bases between them. The CDR3 length is 16 residues. Germline loops: CDR1 MGHRA, CDR2 YSYEKL. CDR3 loop: CASSQDRPGPPYEQYF. Written as DNA, the CDR3 is TGCGCCAGCAGCCAAGATAGGCCAGGGCCCCCCTACGAGCAGTACTTC.

The J gene is TRBJ1-2, the V gene TRBV10-3; D unclear. The CDR3 length is 13 residues. V shed 7 bases and J shed 4 bases, with 13 bases lying between them. Germline-derived CDR1 and CDR2 are ENHRY and SYGVKD. As DNA, the CDR3 is TGTGCCATCAACGAACACAGCTTCTATGGCTACACCTTC. Residues: CAINEHSFYGYTF.

V gene TRBV4-1 combines with J gene TRBJ2-7, with 7 bases aligning to TRBD2. The CDR3 totals 16 residues. The trim removed 0 bases at V and 0 bases at J, leaving 5 bases unmatched. Germline values: CDR1 MGHRA, CDR2 YSYEKL. The CDR3 DNA sequence: TGCGCCAGCAGCCAAGAGTCGCGGGAGAGCTCCTACGAGCAGTACTTC. Translation: CASSQESRESSYEQYF.

This sequence joins TRBV9 and TRBJ1-1, with D perhaps matching TRBD1 (5 bases). The germline V gene has CDR1 SGDLS and CDR2 YYNGEE. CDR3 length: 14 residues. V was pared by 3 bases and J by 11 bases, with 20 bases between. CDR3 nucleotides: TGTGCCAGCAGCGCAGAAGGCCCCGGGGGGAGGGCTTTCTTT. Its translation is CASSAEGPGGRAFF.

The chain joins TRBV7-2 to TRBJ2-3; 14 positions agree with TRBD2. Germline CDR1 SGHTA, CDR2 FQGNSA. The CDR3 has 18 residues. V trimming: 2 bases; J trimming: 5 bases; junction bases outside the gene matches: 9. This CDR3 reads CASSLLDSGLAGVDTQYF. The DNA of the CDR3 is TGTGCCAGCAGCTTACTCGACTCGGGACTAGCGGGAGTAGATACGCAGTATTTT.

This sequence joins TRBV12-5 and TRBJ2-1; 9 positions agree with TRBD2. Germline CDR1 reads LGHNT; CDR2 reads FRNRAP. The CDR3 is made up of 17 amino acids. J was trimmed by 5 bases and V by 2 bases; bases with no gene match: 10. CDR3 coding DNA: TGTGCTAGTGGTTTGTCTGCGGGAGGGCCTACTCACAATGAGCAGTTCTTC. It specifies CASGLSAGGPTHNEQFF.

The chain carries TRBV6-1 and TRBJ1-1, with D unresolved. The germline CDR1 and CDR2 sequences are MNHNS and SASEGT. CDR3 length equals 15 residues. V dropped 0 bases and J dropped 6 bases, with 14 bases sitting between them. CDR3: CASSEALGGLAEAFF. In nucleotides, the CDR3 is TGTGCCAGCAGTGAAGCACTTGGAGGGTTGGCTGAAGCTTTCTTT.

This clone has just a few counts. The chain joins TRBV19 to TRBJ1-2, with 7 bases identical to TRBD1. The germline CDR1 and CDR2 sequences are LNHDA and SQIVND (reference sequence). The CDR3 runs to 16 residues. With 3 bases clipped from V and 4 bases from J, the junction kept 11 bases outside the gene matches. The DNA of the CDR3 is TGTGCCAGTAGTATTCGGCCTTACGGGACAGTCTATGGCTACACCTTC. It is translated as CASSIRPYGTVYGYTF.

The chain combines TRBV23-1 with TRBJ2-1; 7 positions agree with TRBD2. TRBV23-1 is an open reading frame whose function is uncertain. This CDR3 comprises 14 residues. Trimming cost V 3 bases and J 6 bases; bases outside gene matches: 5. For the CDR3, the DNA is TGCGCCAGCAGTCACTGGGGGGAGGGCAATGAGCAGTTCTTC. Translated, it gives CASSHWGEGNEQFF.

This chain uses TRBV7-9 with TRBJ2-7; 10 bases fit TRBD2. CDR1 is SEHNR and CDR2 is FQNEAQ in the germline V gene (reference sequence). The CDR3 is 15 residues long. V gave up 5 bases and J gave up 0 bases; unmatched junction bases: 4. CDR3 protein: CASSPPSGSSYEQYF. In DNA form, the CDR3 reads TGTGCCAGCAGCCCCCCTAGCGGGAGCTCCTACGAGCAGTACTTC.

This clone was observed once. The V and J genes are TRBV30 and TRBJ1-1, with D perhaps TRBD1 (6 bases). This CDR3 is 13 amino acids long. Germline CDR1 is GTSNPN and CDR2 is SVGIG (reference sequence). Between the trimmed V and J ends, which lost 1 base and 10 bases, there was a span of 16 bases. The CDR3 protein is CAWSGPGGALAFF. The CDR3 coding sequence is TGTGCCTGGAGTGGACCTGGGGGCGCGCTAGCTTTCTTT. Full variable domain (missing parts from reference TRBV30 and TRBJ1-1): SQTIHQWPATLVQPVGSPLSLECTVEGTSNPNLYWYRQAAGRGLQLLFYSVGIGQISSEVPQNLSASRPQDRQFILSSKKLLLSDSGFYLCAWSGPGGALAFFGQGTRLTVV.